The clone carrying this T cell receptor (beta chain) is labeled as medium-sized (0.01 to 0.1%). This specimen comes from a study of T-cell reconstitution after alpha-beta-depleted transplantation in children. A library of TCRbeta sequences, prepared with unique molecular identifiers, was generated. TCRdb reanalysed the PCR reads using MiXCR and keeps one entry per CDR3 protein. The profile covers 6,000 or so distinct CDR3 sequences, with under 15% appearing a single time and approximately 5.9% taken by the ten largest. The material was PBMCs, obtained before TCRalphabeta/CD19-depleted stem cell transplant. The TCR sequence derives from a boy aged 10-17 years with acute lymphoblastic leukemia, due to receive a stem cell transplant.

CDR3 residues: CASSLTAGSSYNEQFF. For the CDR3, the DNA is TGTGCCAGCAGCTTAACGGCGGGAAGCTCCTACAATGAGCAGTTCTTC. The chain recombines TRBV7-3 with TRBJ2-1; tentative D call: TRBD2 (6 bases). Germline V CDR1 and CDR2: SGHTA, FQGTGA. This CDR3 has 16 amino acids. Trimming pared 0 bases from V and 0 bases from J, leaving 9 bases between.